These 29 T cell receptor beta chains originate from one sample sequenced in a study of shared clonotypes between healthy human individuals. Generated by immunoSEQ multiplex PCR, the TCRdb table keeps only in-frame clones and is missing some. Of about 1.5 million clones listed, roughly 98% are singletons. Sequenced input: naive CD4+ T cells sorted from blood. Stated subset: CD45RA+ positively selected. The receptors derive from a man aged 25 to 45 in good health.

This clone was detected once. The V gene is TRBV11-2, the J gene TRBJ2-2, with 9 bases matching TRBD1. CDR3 size: 14 residues. The V and J ends lost 8 bases and 5 bases, in that order; junction bases with no gene match: 6. The germline gives CDR1 SGHAT, CDR2 FQNNGV. The CDR3 loop is CASRTGVSTGELFF. CDR3 nucleotides: TGTGCCAGCCGGACAGGGGTCTCTACCGGGGAGCTGTTTTTT.

This chain links TRBV27 with TRBJ2-7; weak D call: TRBD1 (6 bases). V dropped 5 bases and J dropped 6 bases, with 17 bases sitting between them. This CDR3 comprises 14 residues. From germline, CDR1 is MNHEY and CDR2 SMNVEV (reference sequence). The CDR3 here is CASSVRGRVREQYF. Here the CDR3 DNA reads TGTGCCAGCAGTGTCAGGGGTAGGGTTCGCGAGCAGTACTTC.

J is TRBJ2-3 and V is TRBV4-1, with a possible D match to TRBD2 (5 bases). CDR1 is MGHRA and CDR2 is YSYEKL in the germline V gene. This CDR3 has 17 amino acids. V dropped 1 base and J dropped 4 bases, with 18 bases sitting between them. The CDR3 sequence is CASSQALLAQRSDTQYF. The CDR3 DNA sequence: TGCGCCAGCAGCCAAGCCCTTTTAGCGCAGAGGTCAGATACGCAGTATTTT.

Only one count was recorded for this clone. The chain is built from TRBV9 and TRBJ2-2; TRBD1 is a possible D gene (6 bases). The CDR3 sequence is 14 residues long. Germline CDR1 SGDLS, CDR2 YYNGEE. Deletions cut 3 bases from V and 7 bases from J, with 13 bases between. CDR3 in amino acids: CASSGRTVDGELFF. The CDR3 nucleotides are TGTGCCAGCAGCGGGCGGACAGTAGACGGGGAGCTGTTTTTT.

The J gene is TRBJ2-1, the V gene TRBV7-7; TRBD1 is a possible D gene (6 bases). The CDR3 has 13 residues. V was cut by 4 bases and J by 9 bases, with 13 bases left in between. Germline V gene lookup returns CDR1 SSHAT and CDR2 FNYEAQ (reference sequence). CDR3 region: CASSSYTGSEQFF. The CDR3 nucleotides are TGTGCCAGCAGCTCGTACACAGGGAGTGAGCAGTTCTTC.

The rearrangement links TRBV9 to TRBJ2-3; TRBD2 matches 16 bases. Germline CDR1 SGDLS, CDR2 YYNGEE. CDR3 length equals 16 residues. Trimming at V came to 6 bases and at J to 5 bases, leaving 6 bases not matched to a gene. The DNA for the CDR3 is TGTGCCAGCACACCGGGACTAGCGGGAGGGGGAGATACGCAGTATTTT. The encoded protein is CASTPGLAGGGDTQYF. Variable domain in full (rest from reference TRBV9 and TRBJ2-3): DSGVTQTPKHLITATGQRVTLRCSPRSGDLSVYWYQQSLDQGLQFLIQYYNGEERAKGNILERFSAQQFPDLHSELNLSSLELGDSALYFCASTPGLAGGGDTQYFGPGTRLTVL.

The chain employs TRBV19 and TRBJ1-3, with 7 nucleotides matching TRBD1. The germline gives CDR1 LNHDA, CDR2 SQIVND (reference sequence). The V segment lost 6 bases and the J segment 0 bases; nucleotides outside the gene matches: 5. This CDR3 contains 15 residues. In DNA form, the CDR3 reads TGTGCCAGTAGACAGGGGCCGAACTCTGGAAACACCATATATTTT. Translation gives CASRQGPNSGNTIYF.

This clone occurred once. V usage is TRBV28 and J usage is TRBJ2-6; TRBD1 might be the D (5 bases). This CDR3 comprises 15 residues. Trimming stripped 5 bases from V and 0 bases from J, with 8 bases between. The germline V gene encodes CDR1 MDHEN and CDR2 SYDVKM. The CDR3 DNA reads as TGTGCCAGCAGTAGGGGAAGCTCTGGGGCCAACGTCCTGACTTTC. Translated, it gives CASSRGSSGANVLTF.

The CDR3 loop reads CASSVSTGKGPYEQYF. CDR3 DNA sequence: TGTGCCAGCAGCGTTTCCACAGGGAAAGGGCCGTACGAGCAGTACTTC. The chain links TRBV7-2 to TRBJ2-7, with a possible D match to TRBD1 (6 bases). V lost 5 bases to trimming and J lost 4 bases, with 21 bases between them. This CDR3 region has 16 residues. CDR1 and CDR2 (germline): SGHTA, FQGNSA. Full variable domain (rest looked up from reference TRBV7-2 and TRBJ2-7): GAGVSQSPSNKVTEKGKDVELRCDPISGHTALYWYRQSLGQGLEFLIYFQGNSAPDKSGLPSDRFSAERTGGSVSTLTIQRTQQEDSAVYLCASSVSTGKGPYEQYFGPGTRLTVT.

The chain employs TRBV7-3 and TRBJ2-1; 10 positions match TRBD2. The CDR3 extends over 16 amino acids. The J segment lost 10 bases and the V segment lost 2 bases, leaving 11 bases of the junction unmatched. Looked up from germline, CDR1 is SGHTA and CDR2 is FQGTGA. CDR3 sequence: CASSLSPSGSFVEQFF. CDR3 DNA: TGTGCCAGCAGCTTATCCCCTAGCGGGAGTTTCGTGGAGCAGTTCTTC.

The chain couples TRBV9 to TRBJ1-2; 7 nucleotides align to TRBD1. The CDR3 sequence is 14 residues long. The germline V gene encodes CDR1 SGDLS and CDR2 YYNGEE. J was trimmed by 3 bases and V by 7 bases; bases with no gene match: 9. The CDR3 sequence: CASSPGRGDYGYTF. Written as DNA, the CDR3 is TGTGCCAGCTCCCCTGGCAGGGGGGACTATGGCTACACCTTC.

V is TRBV19 and J is TRBJ1-5, with D hard to call. CDR3 length: 14 amino acids. Trimming removed 5 bases at V and 6 bases at J, with 14 bases between. The germline V gene has CDR1 LNHDA and CDR2 SQIVND (reference sequence). This chain's CDR3 is CASSEGIPFQPQHF. CDR3 DNA: TGTGCCAGTAGTGAGGGAATTCCCTTTCAGCCCCAGCATTTT. Full variable domain (rest looked up from reference TRBV19 and TRBJ1-5): DGGITQSPKYLFRKEGQNVTLSCEQNLNHDAMYWYRQDPGQGLRLIYYSQIVNDFQKGDIAEGYSVSREKKESFPLTVTSAQKNPTAFYLCASSEGIPFQPQHFGDGTRLSIL.

This sequence joins TRBV4-1 and TRBJ2-1, with 8 bases lining up with TRBD1. Germline V lookup: CDR1 MGHRA, CDR2 YSYEKL. J gave up 4 bases and V 3 bases, and 5 bases lay outside the gene matches. CDR3 length: 15 residues. CDR3: CASSQGQDSYNEQFF. The CDR3 nucleotides read TGCGCCAGCAGCCAGGGACAGGATTCATACAATGAGCAGTTCTTC.

This chain connects TRBV28 to TRBJ1-2; no clear D. Germline V CDR1 and CDR2: MDHEN, SYDVKM. V gave up 7 bases and J gave up 9 bases, with 21 bases separating them. This CDR3 contains 14 residues. CDR3 protein: CASNSLGGRRRYTF. In nucleotides, the CDR3 is TGTGCCAGCAACTCCTTGGGTGGGCGGCGGCGCTACACCTTC.

The rearrangement links TRBV4-1 to TRBJ2-1; TRBD1 agrees at 10 bases. The length of the CDR3 is 16 residues. CDR1 and CDR2 from the germline V gene are MGHRA and YSYEKL. Germline trimming cut 0 bases from V and 4 bases from J; bases unmatched to any gene: 3. As DNA, the CDR3 is TGCGCCAGCAGCCAAGATAGGACAGGGGGTTACAATGAGCAGTTCTTC. This encodes CASSQDRTGGYNEQFF.

The rearrangement uses TRBV7-8 and TRBJ2-7; 11 nucleotides agree with TRBD2. Germline lookup yields CDR1 SGHVS and CDR2 FQNEAQ. This CDR3 has 20 amino acids. After removal of 5 bases from V and 6 bases from J, the junction contained 24 bases not matched to a gene. CDR3 residues: CASSPHGMRGKLAGDPEQYF. CDR3 in DNA: TGTGCCAGCAGCCCACATGGAATGAGGGGAAAACTAGCGGGGGATCCCGAGCAGTACTTC.

The chain employs TRBV2 and TRBJ1-2, with D maybe TRBD1 (6 bases). Looked up from germline, CDR1 is SNHLY and CDR2 is FYNNEI. The V end was cut by 5 bases, the J end by 4 bases, with 20 bases between. CDR3 length: 16 residues. The CDR3 DNA reads as TGTGCCAGCAGTAAAAAAACAGGGCCGGGGTCCTATGGCTACACCTTC. Translated, it gives CASSKKTGPGSYGYTF.

The rearrangement joins TRBV4-1 to TRBJ1-3; D remains unclear. CDR3 length equals 15 residues. Trimming removed 1 base at V and 0 bases at J, with 7 bases between. Germline V lookup: CDR1 MGHRA, CDR2 YSYEKL. CDR3 protein: CASSQAYSSGNTIYF. In DNA, the CDR3 is TGCGCCAGCAGCCAAGCCTATTCCTCTGGAAACACCATATATTTT.

The V call is TRBV9, the J call TRBJ1-5; D remains ambiguous. This CDR3 region has 15 residues. Per germline, CDR1 SGDLS and CDR2 YYNGEE. V was trimmed by 0 bases and J by 6 bases, leaving 13 bases between them. CDR3 coding DNA: TGTGCCAGCAGCGTAGACTCCCGAGGTGGTCAGCCCCAGCATTTT. Amino acid sequence: CASSVDSRGGQPQHF. The variable domain in full, completed from reference TRBV9 and TRBJ1-5, reads DSGVTQTPKHLITATGQRVTLRCSPRSGDLSVYWYQQSLDQGLQFLIQYYNGEERAKGNILERFSAQQFPDLHSELNLSSLELGDSALYFCASSVDSRGGQPQHFGDGTRLSIL.

V is TRBV5-5 and J is TRBJ2-3, with TRBD1 matching 12 bases. CDR3 length equals 18 residues. Germline V CDR1 and CDR2: SGHKS, YYEKEE (reference sequence). With V trimmed by 4 bases and J by 1 base, 10 bases remained unmatched. CDR3: CASSDPGQGARGTDTQYF. For the CDR3, the DNA is TGTGCCAGCAGCGATCCGGGACAGGGGGCGCGGGGCACAGATACGCAGTATTTT.

In the case of this clone: Additional DNA sequences in this sample encode the identical CDR3. The chain uses TRBV5-1 and TRBJ2-1; D gene uncertain. V lost 0 bases, J lost 0 bases, and 7 bases lay in between. Germline CDR1 reads SGHRS; CDR2 reads YFSETQ. CDR3 length: 15 residues. CDR3 coding DNA: TGCGCCAGCAGCTTGGGGGGAATCTCCTACAATGAGCAGTTCTTC. It specifies CASSLGGISYNEQFF.

The chain carries TRBV5-5 and TRBJ1-4; D is unclear. V shed 2 bases and J shed 5 bases, with 4 bases lying between them. Germline lookup yields CDR1 SGHKS and CDR2 YYEKEE (reference sequence). The CDR3 length is 12 residues. The CDR3 reads CASSLLNEKLFF. In nucleotides, the CDR3 is TGTGCCAGCAGCTTACTAAATGAAAAACTGTTTTTT.

The rearrangement links TRBV4-1 to TRBJ2-2; 8 bases map to TRBD2. The length of the CDR3 is 17 residues. Germline V gene sequence: CDR1 MGHRA, CDR2 YSYEKL. Germline trimming cut 0 bases from V and 2 bases from J; bases unmatched to any gene: 5. CDR3 DNA: TGCGCCAGCAGCCAAGATCATACTAGCGGTAACACCGGGGAGCTGTTTTTT. It codes for CASSQDHTSGNTGELFF.

The rearrangement links TRBV5-4 to TRBJ1-3; D ambiguous. Germline V gene sequence: CDR1 SGHNT, CDR2 YYREEE (reference sequence). Deletions cut 1 base from V and 4 bases from J, with 15 bases between. This CDR3 has 16 amino acids. CDR3 bases: TGTGCCAGCAGCTTGCCCCGGACCGATAAAGGAAACACCATATATTTT. Translating it yields CASSLPRTDKGNTIYF.

This chain connects TRBV23-1 to TRBJ2-6; tentatively, D is TRBD1 or TRBD2 (6 bases each). TRBV23-1 is flagged as an ORF with uncertain function. The CDR3 contains 17 residues. V lost 6 bases, J lost 0 bases, and 15 bases lay in between. The CDR3 loop is CASREGERPSGANVLTF. In nucleotides, the CDR3 is TGCGCCAGCAGGGAGGGGGAGCGCCCCTCTGGGGCCAACGTCCTGACTTTC.

The rearrangement joins TRBV11-3 to TRBJ2-1; 8 bases are shared with TRBD2. Germline trimming cut 5 bases from V and 9 bases from J; bases unmatched to any gene: 15. The CDR3 has 16 residues. Germline V CDR1 and CDR2: SGHNT, YENEEA. The CDR3 nucleotides are TGTGCCAGCAGCCGGGGGGGCGGGGGCGCCCAGGGTGAGCAGTTCTTC. Its protein is CASSRGGGGAQGEQFF.

About this clone itself: Other DNA sequences in this specimen translate into the identical CDR3. The CDR3 bases are TGTGCCAGCAGCCCCACCAGCGGGAGCTACAATGAGCAGTTCTTC. Its protein is CASSPTSGSYNEQFF. The genes are TRBV11-2 and TRBJ2-1, with 8 bases matching TRBD2. Trimming cost V 5 bases and J 3 bases; bases outside gene matches: 6. The CDR3 runs 15 residues. The germline V gene encodes CDR1 SGHAT and CDR2 FQNNGV. Full variable domain (remainder filled in from reference TRBV11-2 and TRBJ2-1): EAGVAQSPRYKIIEKRQSVAFWCNPISGHATLYWYQQILGQGPKLLIQFQNNGVVDDSQLPKDRFSAERLKGVDSTLKIQPAKLEDSAVYLCASSPTSGSYNEQFFGPGTRLTVL.

V and J are TRBV5-6 and TRBJ2-7; D remains ambiguous. There are 12 residues in the CDR3. Germline assignment: CDR1 SGHDT and CDR2 YYEEEE. V shed 5 bases and J shed 2 bases, with 8 bases lying between them. For the CDR3, the DNA is TGTGCCAGCAGTTCGCCAACCTACGAGCAGTACTTC. Translated: CASSSPTYEQYF.

This rearrangement joins TRBV18 to TRBJ2-7, with a tentative D call TRBD2 (5 bases). The CDR3 is 13 residues long. Germline CDR1 KGHSH, CDR2 LQKENI. V was shortened by 2 bases and J by 2 bases, with 7 bases between the two germline ends. The CDR3 bases are TGTGCCAGCTCACCATGGGAGACCTACGAGCAGTACTTC. Its translation: CASSPWETYEQYF.